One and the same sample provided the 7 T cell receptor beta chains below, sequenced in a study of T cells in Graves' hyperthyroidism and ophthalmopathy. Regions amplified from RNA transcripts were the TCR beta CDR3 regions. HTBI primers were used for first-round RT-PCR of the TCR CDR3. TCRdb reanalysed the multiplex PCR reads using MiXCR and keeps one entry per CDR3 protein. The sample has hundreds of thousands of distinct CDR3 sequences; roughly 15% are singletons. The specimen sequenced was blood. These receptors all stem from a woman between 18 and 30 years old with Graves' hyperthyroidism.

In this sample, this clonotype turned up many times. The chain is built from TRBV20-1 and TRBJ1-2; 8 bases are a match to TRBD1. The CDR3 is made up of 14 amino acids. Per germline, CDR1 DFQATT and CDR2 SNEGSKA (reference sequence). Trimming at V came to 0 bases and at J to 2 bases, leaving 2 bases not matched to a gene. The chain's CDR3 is CSARDRTGNYGYTF. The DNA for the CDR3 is TGCAGTGCTAGAGATAGGACAGGGAACTATGGCTACACCTTC.

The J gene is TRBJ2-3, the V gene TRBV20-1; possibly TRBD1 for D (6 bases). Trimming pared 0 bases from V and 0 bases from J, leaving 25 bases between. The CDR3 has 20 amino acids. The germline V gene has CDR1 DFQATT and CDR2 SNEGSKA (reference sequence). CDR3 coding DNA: TGCAGTGCTAGAGATGGTTTCGCTTGGAACCGGACAGCAAGCACAGATACGCAGTATTTT. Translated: CSARDGFAWNRTASTDTQYF.

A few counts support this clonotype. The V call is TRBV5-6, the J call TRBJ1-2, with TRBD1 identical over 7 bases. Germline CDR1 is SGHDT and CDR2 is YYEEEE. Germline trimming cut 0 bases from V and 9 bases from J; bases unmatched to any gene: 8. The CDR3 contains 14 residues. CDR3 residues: CASSLAGTDHRYTF. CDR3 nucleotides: TGTGCCAGCAGCTTGGCCGGGACAGACCATCGCTACACCTTC.

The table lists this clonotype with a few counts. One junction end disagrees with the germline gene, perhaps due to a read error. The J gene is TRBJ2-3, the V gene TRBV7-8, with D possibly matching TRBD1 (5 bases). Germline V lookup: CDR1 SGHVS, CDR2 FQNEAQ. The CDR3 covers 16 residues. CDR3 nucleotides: TGTACCAGCAGCTCCTACACAGGACATAGCACAGATACGCAGTATTTT. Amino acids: CTSSSYTGHSTDTQYF.

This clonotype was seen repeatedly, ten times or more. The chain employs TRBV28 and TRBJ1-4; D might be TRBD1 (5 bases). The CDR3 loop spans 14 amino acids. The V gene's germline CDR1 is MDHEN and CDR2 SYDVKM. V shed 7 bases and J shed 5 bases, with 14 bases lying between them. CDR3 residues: CASTPGTANEKLFF. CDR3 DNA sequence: TGTGCCAGCACCCCTGGGACGGCGAATGAAAAACTGTTTTTT.

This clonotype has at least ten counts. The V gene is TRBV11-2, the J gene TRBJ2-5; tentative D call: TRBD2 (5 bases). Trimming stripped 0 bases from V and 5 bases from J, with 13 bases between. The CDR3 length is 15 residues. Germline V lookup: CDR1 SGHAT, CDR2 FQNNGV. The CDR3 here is CASSLDRTRGETQYF. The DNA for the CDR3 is TGTGCCAGCAGCTTAGATCGGACTCGAGGGGAGACCCAGTACTTC.

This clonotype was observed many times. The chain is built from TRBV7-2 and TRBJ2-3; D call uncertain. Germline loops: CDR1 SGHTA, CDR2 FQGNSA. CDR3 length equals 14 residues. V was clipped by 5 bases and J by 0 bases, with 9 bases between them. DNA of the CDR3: TGTGCCAGCAGCCCCACACTAAGCACAGATACGCAGTATTTT. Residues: CASSPTLSTDTQYF. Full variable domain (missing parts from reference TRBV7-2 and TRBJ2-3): GAGVSQSPSNKVTEKGKDVELRCDPISGHTALYWYRQSLGQGLEFLIYFQGNSAPDKSGLPSDRFSAERTGGSVSTLTIQRTQQEDSAVYLCASSPTLSTDTQYFGPGTRLTVL.